The rows below give T cell receptor beta chains drawn from one sample of a study of blood T cell repertoires in COVID-19. The repertoire was sequenced with immunoSEQ multiplex PCR; TCRdb's copy has only in-frame clones and lacks some. The sample holds under 200,000 clones; 84% are singletons and the top ten take about 3.2%. The sample taken for sequencing was PBMCs or T cells enriched from blood (not recorded which). Source of these receptors: a woman in her thirties who had been exposed to COVID-19. Both conserved end residues are part of each CDR3. Fields, in order: J gene, V gene, D gene, CDR3 length, clone size, CDR3 protein, CDR3 DNA. D genes are given only for firm matches. Some rows have no size entry. The others give once, few or many, or a class for an expanded clone.

J: TRBJ2-5; V: TRBV11-2; D: TRBD2; length: 15; size: .; CDR3: CASSTTWAGEGTQYF; DNA: TGTGCCAGCAGCACGACCTGGGCGGGGGAAGGGACCCAGTACTTC
J: TRBJ1-6; V: TRBV28; D: .; length: 12; size: .; CDR3: CGIQGPNSPLHF; DNA: TGTGGCATTCAGGGGCCCAATTCACCCCTCCACTTT
J: TRBJ1-1; V: TRBV7-2; D: .; length: 18; size: once; CDR3: CASSLTPRGGVSNTEAFF; DNA: TGTGCCAGCAGCTTAACGCCGCGAGGCGGGGTGTCGAACACTGAAGCTTTCTTT
J: TRBJ2-5; V: TRBV5-1; D: TRBD1; length: 17; size: .; CDR3: CASSEPGTASIQETQYF; DNA: TGCGCCAGCAGCGAACCCGGGACAGCCAGCATCCAAGAGACCCAGTACTTC
J: TRBJ2-5; V: TRBV5-5; D: .; length: 14; size: once; CDR3: CASSLATQQETQYF; DNA: TGTGCCAGCAGCTTGGCAACACAACAAGAGACCCAGTACTTC
J: TRBJ2-3; V: TRBV27; D: .; length: 13; size: many; CDR3: CASTSGDLWVWYF; DNA: TGTGCCAGCACCTCGGGGGACTTGTGGGTTTGGTATTTT
J: TRBJ2-3; V: TRBV2; D: TRBD1; length: 13; size: .; CDR3: CARGTGRADTQYF; DNA: TGTGCCCGCGGGACAGGGAGGGCAGATACGCAGTATTTT
J: TRBJ2-2; V: TRBV24-1; D: .; length: 14; size: .; CDR3: CATREGSHTGELFF; DNA: TGTGCCACCAGGGAGGGCAGTCACACCGGGGAGCTGTTTTTT
J: TRBJ2-7; V: TRBV7-6; D: TRBD1; length: 14; size: .; CDR3: CASSLWTGPYEQYF; DNA: TGTGCCAGCAGCTTATGGACAGGGCCCTACGAGCAGTACTTC
J: TRBJ2-1; V: TRBV5-1; D: .; length: 11; size: .; CDR3: CASSLSDEQFF; DNA: TGCGCCAGCAGCTTATCGGATGAGCAGTTCTTC